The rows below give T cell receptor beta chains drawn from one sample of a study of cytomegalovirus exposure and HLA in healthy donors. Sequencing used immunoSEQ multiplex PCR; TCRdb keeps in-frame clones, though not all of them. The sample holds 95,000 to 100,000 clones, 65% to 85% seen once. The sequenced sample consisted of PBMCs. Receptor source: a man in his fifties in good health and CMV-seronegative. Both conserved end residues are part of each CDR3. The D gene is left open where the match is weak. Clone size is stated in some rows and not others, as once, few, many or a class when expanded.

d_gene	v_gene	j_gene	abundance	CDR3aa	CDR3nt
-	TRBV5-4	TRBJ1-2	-	CASSIAGTYGYTF	TGTGCCAGCAGCATTGCGGGGACCTATGGCTACACCTTC
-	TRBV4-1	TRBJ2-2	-	CASSLGQNGELFF	TGCGCCAGCAGCCTGGGACAAAACGGGGAGCTGTTTTTT
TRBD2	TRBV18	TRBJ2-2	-	CASSPGLAGGPGTGELFF	TGTGCCAGCTCCCCGGGACTAGCGGGGGGGCCGGGCACCGGGGAGCTGTTTTTT
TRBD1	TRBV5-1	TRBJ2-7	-	CASSAGQGVFEQYF	TGCGCCAGCAGCGCGGGACAGGGGGTATTCGAGCAGTACTTC
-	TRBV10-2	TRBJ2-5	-	CASSESRTLQETQYF	TGCGCCAGCAGTGAGTCTCGGACTCTTCAAGAGACCCAGTACTTC
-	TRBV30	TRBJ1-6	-	CAWSVRRDRSPLHF	TGTGCCTGGAGTGTAAGGAGAGATCGGTCACCCCTCCACTTT
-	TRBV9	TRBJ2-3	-	CASSRGSSSTDTQYF	TGTGCCAGCAGCCGTGGCTCAAGTAGCACAGATACGCAGTATTTT
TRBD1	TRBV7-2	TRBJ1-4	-	CASSKGQPDEKLFF	TGTGCCAGCAGCAAGGGACAGCCAGATGAAAAACTGTTTTTT
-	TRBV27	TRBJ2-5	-	CASSFGQGGETQYF	TGTGCCAGCAGTTTTGGTCAGGGGGGAGAGACCCAGTACTTC
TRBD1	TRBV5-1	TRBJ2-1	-	CASSFGQGAYNEQFF	TGCGCCAGCAGCTTCGGTCAGGGGGCCTACAATGAGCAGTTCTTC
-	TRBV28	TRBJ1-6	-	CASSLTGRINSPLHF	TGTGCCAGCAGTTTAACGGGGAGAATCAATTCACCCCTCCACTTT
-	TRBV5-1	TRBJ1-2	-	CASSLGEWGDGYTF	TGCGCCAGCAGCTTGGGCGAGTGGGGGGATGGCTACACCTTC
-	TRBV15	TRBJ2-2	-	CATSRDKHRELFF	TGTGCCACCAGCAGAGATAAGCACCGGGAGCTGTTTTTT
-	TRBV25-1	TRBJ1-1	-	CASSVPGQPDTEAFF	TGTGCCAGCAGTGTACCCGGACAGCCGGACACTGAAGCTTTCTTT
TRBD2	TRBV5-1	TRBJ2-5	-	CASSSFQRGASQETQYF	TGCGCCAGCAGCTCGTTCCAGCGGGGAGCGTCCCAAGAGACCCAGTACTTC
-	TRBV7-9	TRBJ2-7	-	CASSLGGLWHEQYF	TGTGCCAGCAGCTTAGGGGGCCTCTGGCACGAGCAGTACTTC
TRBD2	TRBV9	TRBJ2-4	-	CASRAGAERYIAKNIQYF	TGTGCCAGCAGAGCGGGAGCTGAGAGGTATATAGCCAAAAACATTCAGTACTTC
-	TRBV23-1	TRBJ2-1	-	CASSQILSIRICSYNEQFF	TGCGCCAGCAGTCAAATCTTATCTATCAGGATTTGCTCCTACAATGAGCAGTTCTTC
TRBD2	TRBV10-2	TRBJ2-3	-	CASSGGGGLAGDLTDTQYF	TGCGCCAGCAGTGGGGGAGGAGGGCTAGCGGGGGACCTCACAGATACGCAGTATTTT
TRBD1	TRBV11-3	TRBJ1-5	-	CASSGGQGRRNQPQHF	TGTGCCAGCAGCGGAGGACAGGGTAGGAGAAATCAGCCCCAGCATTTT
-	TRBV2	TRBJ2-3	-	CASSGARLDTQYF	TGTGCCAGCAGTGGGGCAAGGCTGGATACGCAGTATTTT
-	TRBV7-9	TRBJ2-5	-	CASSLGTGNQETQYF	TGTGCCAGCAGCTTGGGCACAGGGAACCAAGAGACCCAGTACTTC
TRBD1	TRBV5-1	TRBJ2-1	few	CASSLGQTNEQFF	TGCGCCAGCAGCCTGGGACAGACGAATGAGCAGTTCTTC